This T cell receptor beta chain is drawn from a study of blood T cells in healthy people across ages. A sample-barcoded 5' primer and a J-beta primer mix were used in a second PCR of about 7 to 12 cycles. MiXCR was run by TCRdb on the 5' RACE reads, yielding one entry per CDR3 protein. The repertoire holds nearly 800,000 distinct CDR3 sequences, with roughly 25% as singletons. Researchers report isolating at least 6.5 million PBMCs per sample. V was pared by 0 bases and J by 3 bases, with 6 bases between. The CDR3 covers 12 residues. From germline, CDR1 is DFQATT and CDR2 SNEGSKA (reference sequence). This clonotype has ten or more counts. These records were also assigned to another study, of T cells of mothers and their children. From that paper: With unrelated pairs as the comparison, related mother-child pairs had a slightly higher overlap that was not significant.

The chain combines TRBV20-1 with TRBJ2-7; D is perhaps TRBD1 (5 bases). Sequenced: blood. The sequence derives from a boy younger than 18 in good health. CDR3 sequence: CSARDQGYEQYF. DNA of the CDR3: TGCAGTGCTAGAGATCAGGGCTACGAGCAGTACTTC.